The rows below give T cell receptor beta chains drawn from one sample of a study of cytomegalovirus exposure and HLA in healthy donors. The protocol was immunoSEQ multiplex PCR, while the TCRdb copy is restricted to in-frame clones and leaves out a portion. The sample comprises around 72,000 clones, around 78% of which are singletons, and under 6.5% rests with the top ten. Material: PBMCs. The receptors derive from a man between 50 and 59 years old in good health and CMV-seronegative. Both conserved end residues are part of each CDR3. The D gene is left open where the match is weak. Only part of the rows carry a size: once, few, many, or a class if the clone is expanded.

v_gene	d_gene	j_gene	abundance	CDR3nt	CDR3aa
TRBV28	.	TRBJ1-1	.	TGTGCCAGCACCCTTTCGCCCGGGACTGAAGCTTTCTTT	CASTLSPGTEAFF
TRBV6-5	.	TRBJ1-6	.	TGTGCCAGCAGTTATGGGGGGATCGGTAATTCACCCCTCCACTTT	CASSYGGIGNSPLHF
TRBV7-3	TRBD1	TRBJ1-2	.	TGTGCCAGCAGCTTAACGGGACAGGATAACTATGGCTACACCTTC	CASSLTGQDNYGYTF
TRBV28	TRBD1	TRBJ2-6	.	TGTGCCAGCAGTCTGACAGGGACAACAGGGGCCAACGTCCTGACTTTC	CASSLTGTTGANVLTF
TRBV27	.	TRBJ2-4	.	TGTGCCAGCAGTGCCGTGGTCTCCCTCCAGCGAAACATTCAGTACTTC	CASSAVVSLQRNIQYF
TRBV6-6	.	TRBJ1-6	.	TGTGCCAGCACTTCTGGGGAGTCCGAGTATAATTCACCCCTCCACTTT	CASTSGESEYNSPLHF
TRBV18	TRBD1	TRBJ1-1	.	TGTGCCAGCTCTCACGACAGGGGAGGGACTGAAGCTTTCTTT	CASSHDRGGTEAFF
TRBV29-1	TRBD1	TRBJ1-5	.	TGCAGCGTTGGAGGGGGACAGGGGATTCAGCCCCAGCATTTT	CSVGGGQGIQPQHF
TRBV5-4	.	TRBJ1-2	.	TGTGCCAGCAGCTCCTGGCCCTATGGCTACACCTTC	CASSSWPYGYTF
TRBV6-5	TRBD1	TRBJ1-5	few	TGCGCTACAGGGGGCTTGGGCAATCAGCCCCAGCATTTT	CATGGLGNQPQHF
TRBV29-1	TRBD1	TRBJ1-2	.	TGCAGCGTCGCCACAACGGGACAGGGAGGCGGCTACACCTTC	CSVATTGQGGGYTF
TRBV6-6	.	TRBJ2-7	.	TGTGCCAGCAGTTACTCCGTTGACGAGCAGTACTTC	CASSYSVDEQYF
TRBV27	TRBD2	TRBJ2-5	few	TGTGCCAGCAGTTTAGGGTGGGGGGGTGAGACCCAGTACTTC	CASSLGWGGETQYF
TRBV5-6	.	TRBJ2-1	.	TGTGCCAGCGGGGGCAGCTACAATGAGCAGTTCTTC	CASGGSYNEQFF
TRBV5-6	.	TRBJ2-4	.	TGTGCCAGCAGCTTAAGAGGGCAAAGGGCCAAAAACATTCAGTACTTC	CASSLRGQRAKNIQYF
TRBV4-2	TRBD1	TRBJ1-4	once	TGTGCCAGCAGCCACCCGCGGACAGGGGGATTAAAACTGTTTTTT	CASSHPRTGGLKLFF
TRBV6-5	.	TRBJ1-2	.	TGTGCCAGCAGTTACTCGTTACTCTACGGCTACACCTTC	CASSYSLLYGYTF
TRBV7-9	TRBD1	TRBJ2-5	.	TGTGCCAGCAGCTTAGACGGGACAGTAATGGAGACCCAGTACTTC	CASSLDGTVMETQYF
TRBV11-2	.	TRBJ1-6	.	TGTGCCAGCAGTCCGAGGGACTGGAATTCACCCCTCCACTTT	CASSPRDWNSPLHF
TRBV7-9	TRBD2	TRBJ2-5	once	TGTGCCAGCAGCCCCGGGAGGCGGGAGACCCAGTACTTC	CASSPGRRETQYF
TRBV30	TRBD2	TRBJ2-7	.	TGTGCCTGGGGGGGAGGGCCTTACGAGCAGTACTTC	CAWGGGPYEQYF
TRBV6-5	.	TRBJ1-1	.	TGTGCCAGCAGTTACTCTAGCGGGGGTGGCACTGAAGCTTTCTTT	CASSYSSGGGTEAFF
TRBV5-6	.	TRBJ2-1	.	TGTGCCAGCAGCTTGGGTACAGGGAGGGCCTACAATGAGCAGTTCTTC	CASSLGTGRAYNEQFF
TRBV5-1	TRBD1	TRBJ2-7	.	TGCGCCAGCCGCTATAGCGGACAGGGTGGAACTGACGAGCAGTACTTC	CASRYSGQGGTDEQYF
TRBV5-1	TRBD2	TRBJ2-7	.	TGCGCCAGCAGCCCACTAGCGGGGATTCCCTACGAGCAGTACTTC	CASSPLAGIPYEQYF
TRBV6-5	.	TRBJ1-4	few	TGTGCCAGCAGTTACTCCGGGACTAATGAAAAACTGTTTTTT	CASSYSGTNEKLFF
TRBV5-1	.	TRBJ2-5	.	TGCGCCAGCAGCCCCGGGGGTACAATACTCCAAGAGACCCAGTACTTC	CASSPGGTILQETQYF
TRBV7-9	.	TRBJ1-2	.	TGTGCCAGCAGCTTAGCGCAGAACTATGGCTACACCTTC	CASSLAQNYGYTF
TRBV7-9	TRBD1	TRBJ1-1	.	TGTGCCAGCAGCTTTCAGGGGGGGAACACTGAAGCTTTCTTT	CASSFQGGNTEAFF
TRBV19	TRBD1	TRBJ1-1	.	TGTGCCAGTAGTATCGGGACAGGTCCGAACACTGAAGCTTTCTTT	CASSIGTGPNTEAFF
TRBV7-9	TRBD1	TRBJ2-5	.	TGTGCCAGCAGCCCCGGGACAGGGGTTTTGGGTCTCCAAGAGACCCAGTACTTC	CASSPGTGVLGLQETQYF
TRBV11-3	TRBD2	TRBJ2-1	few	TGTGCCAGCAGCTTAGCTTCTAGCGGGAGGAATGAGCAGTTCTTC	CASSLASSGRNEQFF
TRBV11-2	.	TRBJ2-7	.	TGTGCCAGCAGCTTAGCGGGGTCCCGCTACGAGCAGTACTTC	CASSLAGSRYEQYF
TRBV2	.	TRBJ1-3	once	TGTGCCAGCACAAGCAGAGGAGGAAACACCATATATTTT	CASTSRGGNTIYF
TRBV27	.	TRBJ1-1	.	TGTGCCAGCAGTTCCTTGGGAGTCGGCAGCACTGAAGCTTTCTTT	CASSSLGVGSTEAFF
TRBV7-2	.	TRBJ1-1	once	TGTGCCAGCAGCGCTAACAGGGTCGGGGACACTGAAGCTTTCTTT	CASSANRVGDTEAFF
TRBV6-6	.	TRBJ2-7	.	TGTGCCAGCACCATCCCGGGGTACGAGCAGTACTTC	CASTIPGYEQYF
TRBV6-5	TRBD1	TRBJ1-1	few	TGTGCCAGCAGAGAACCGGGACAGGGAAATGTGAGAGCCTTT	CASREPGQGNVRAF
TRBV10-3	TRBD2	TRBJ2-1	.	TGTGCCATCAGTGTAGCGGGAAAAAACAATGAGCAGTTCTTC	CAISVAGKNNEQFF